The rows below give T cell receptor beta chains drawn from one sample of a study of shared clonotypes between healthy human individuals. Measured with immunoSEQ multiplex PCR; TCRdb has only the in-frame clones, and not every one. Of some 100,000 clones in the sample, 68% are singletons; the top ten hold 24%. Sequenced input: memory CD8+ T cells sorted from blood. These receptor sequences come from a woman younger than 45 in good health. Each CDR3 is given with its conserved first and last residue. D genes are given only for firm matches. The size of a clone is reported for some rows only, either as once, few or many, or as a class for expanded clones.

.,TRBJ2-7,TRBV7-9,.,CASSLGRPGYEQYF,TGTGCCAGCAGCTTAGGAAGGCCGGGGTACGAGCAGTACTTC
.,TRBJ2-7,TRBV7-9,.,CASSTGPRERREQYF,TGTGCCAGCAGCACCGGACCTAGGGAGAGGAGGGAGCAGTACTTC
.,TRBJ2-7,TRBV30,.,CAWSVTGAIYEQYF,TGTGCCTGGAGTGTAACTGGGGCCATATACGAGCAGTACTTC
TRBD1,TRBJ2-2,TRBV27,once,CASSYLQGANTGELFF,TGTGCCAGCAGTTACTTGCAGGGGGCGAACACCGGGGAGCTGTTTTTT
.,TRBJ2-7,TRBV10-3,.,CAISPLGRPSYEQYF,TGTGCCATCTCTCCCCTGGGCAGGCCTTCCTACGAGCAGTACTTC
.,TRBJ1-2,TRBV7-9,.,CASSRNRVNYGYTF,TGTGCCAGCAGTAGAAACAGGGTTAACTATGGCTACACCTTC
TRBD1,TRBJ1-5,TRBV11-1,.,CASSPTGAGNQPQHF,TGTGCCAGCAGCCCAACAGGGGCCGGCAATCAGCCCCAGCATTTT
.,TRBJ1-5,TRBV27,.,CASSLIYRGGSNQPQHF,TGTGCCAGCAGTTTAATTTATCGAGGGGGTAGCAATCAGCCCCAGCATTTT
.,TRBJ1-2,TRBV15,.,CATSRDRGPGYGYTF,TGTGCCACCAGCAGAGATCGGGGGCCAGGGTATGGCTACACCTTC
TRBD2,TRBJ2-3,TRBV13,few,CASSGGLAETTDTQYF,TGTGCCAGCAGCGGGGGACTAGCGGAAACCACAGATACGCAGTATTTT
.,TRBJ2-1,TRBV11-3,many,CASSDREGYNEQFF,TGTGCCAGCAGCGACAGGGAGGGATACAATGAGCAGTTCTTC
.,TRBJ1-2,TRBV7-9,.,CASSFGILYGYTF,TGTGCCAGCAGCTTCGGGATCCTCTATGGCTACACCTTC
.,TRBJ2-7,TRBV19,.,CASSVDRMSSYEQYF,TGTGCCAGTAGTGTCGACAGGATGAGCTCCTACGAGCAGTACTTC
.,TRBJ2-7,TRBV27,few,CASRPGAAYEQYF,TGTGCCAGTCGTCCCGGGGCGGCCTACGAGCAGTACTTC
TRBD2,TRBJ2-7,TRBV28,once,CASSSFRWETSGRAINYEQYF,TGTGCCAGCAGTTCCTTCCGTTGGGAGACTAGCGGGAGGGCCATCAACTACGAGCAGTACTTC
.,TRBJ2-7,TRBV7-6,.,CASSFGIAYEQYF,TGTGCCAGCAGCTTTGGTATTGCCTACGAGCAGTACTTC
.,TRBJ2-7,TRBV14,.,CASSSFYEQYF,TGTGCCAGCAGCTCCTTCTACGAGCAGTACTTC
.,TRBJ2-7,TRBV27,.,CASSLGGEQYF,TGTGCCAGCAGTTTAGGCGGCGAGCAGTACTTC
.,TRBJ1-2,TRBV18,once,CASSPRPRVRSGYTF,TGTGCCAGCTCACCGCGCCCCAGGGTGCGGAGTGGCTACACCTTC
.,TRBJ1-1,TRBV27,many,CASSLGPGAGAFF,TGTGCCAGCAGTTTAGGGCCAGGGGCGGGGGCTTTCTTT
.,TRBJ2-1,TRBV6-4,.,CASSDSEGTYNEQFF,TGTGCCAGCAGTGACTCCGAGGGAACCTACAATGAGCAGTTCTTC
TRBD2,TRBJ2-3,TRBV7-9,.,CASSPGTRDTDTQYF,TGTGCCAGCAGCCCGGGGACTAGGGACACAGATACGCAGTATTTT
TRBD1,TRBJ1-2,TRBV2,many,CASSHGGDRGSGYTF,TGTGCCAGCAGTCATGGAGGGGACAGGGGCAGTGGCTACACCTTC
TRBD1,TRBJ1-4,TRBV5-5,.,CASSLTGGVTFGKLFF,TGTGCCAGCAGCCTGACAGGGGGCGTCACTTTTGGAAAACTGTTTTTT
TRBD2,TRBJ2-1,TRBV25-1,.,CASSVSGSPYDNEQFF,TGTGCCAGCAGTGTTAGCGGGAGCCCTTACGACAATGAGCAGTTCTTC
TRBD1,TRBJ1-5,TRBV5-6,few,CASSSGGHGQPQHF,TGTGCCAGCAGCTCAGGGGGCCACGGTCAGCCCCAGCATTTT
.,TRBJ2-1,TRBV28,few,CASSPGWGHSYNEQFF,TGTGCCAGCAGCCCGGGGTGGGGACATTCCTACAATGAGCAGTTCTTC
.,TRBJ2-2,TRBV15,.,CATSRDQGSPGELFF,TGTGCCACCAGCAGAGATCAGGGGTCTCCCGGGGAGCTGTTTTTT
TRBD2,TRBJ2-5,TRBV28,.,CASSNSPRLAEETQYF,TGTGCCAGCAGTAACTCCCCGCGACTAGCAGAAGAGACCCAGTACTTC
.,TRBJ1-5,TRBV28,.,CASSPLLSYPNQPQHF,TGTGCCAGCAGCCCCCTGCTGTCCTACCCCAATCAGCCCCAGCATTTT
TRBD2,TRBJ2-7,TRBV28,.,CASEGTSDYEQYF,TGTGCCAGCGAAGGGACTAGCGACTACGAGCAGTACTTC
.,TRBJ1-1,TRBV19,many,CASRSWNTEAFF,TGTGCCAGTAGAAGTTGGAACACTGAAGCTTTCTTT
.,TRBJ2-7,TRBV6-5,once,CASSGHEQYF,TGTGCCAGCAGCGGGCACGAGCAGTACTTC
.,TRBJ1-2,TRBV15,.,CATSRGPRLSDPIYGYTF,TGTGCCACCAGCAGAGGGCCCAGACTCTCAGACCCCATATATGGCTACACCTTC
TRBD1,TRBJ2-7,TRBV27,.,CASSLKGQGYEQYF,TGTGCCAGCAGTTTAAAGGGACAGGGCTACGAGCAGTACTTC
.,TRBJ2-7,TRBV5-6,.,CASSLRYTSRSYEQYF,TGTGCCAGCAGCTTGCGCTATACCTCAAGGTCCTACGAGCAGTACTTC
TRBD1,TRBJ1-5,TRBV28,.,CASSAGQIYSNQPQHF,TGTGCCAGCAGCGCGGGACAGATCTATAGCAATCAGCCCCAGCATTTT
TRBD2,TRBJ2-3,TRBV2,.,CASSSGRALGDTQYF,TGTGCCAGCAGTAGCGGGAGGGCCCTTGGAGATACGCAGTATTTT
.,TRBJ2-2,TRBV5-8,.,CASSPFRPNTGELFF,TGTGCCAGCAGCCCCTTCCGACCGAACACCGGGGAGCTGTTTTTT
TRBD1,TRBJ1-2,TRBV6-6,few,CASSYYRTGNYGYTF,TGTGCCAGCAGTTACTACAGGACAGGGAACTATGGCTACACCTTC
.,TRBJ2-7,TRBV7-8,.,CASSESRGRNYEQYF,TGTGCCAGCAGCGAATCCAGGGGACGGAACTACGAGCAGTACTTC
.,TRBJ1-1,TRBV5-1,.,CASRRRPNTEAFF,TGCGCCAGCCGCAGACGCCCGAACACTGAAGCTTTCTTT
.,TRBJ2-7,TRBV25-1,.,CASSNPGESYEQYF,TGTGCCAGCAGTAACCCGGGAGAGTCCTACGAGCAGTACTTC
.,TRBJ2-7,TRBV6-1,.,CASSTDIYEQYF,TGTGCCAGCAGTACAGATATCTACGAGCAGTACTTC
TRBD2,TRBJ2-3,TRBV7-9,once,CASSLPSGGLRTDTQYF,TGTGCCAGCAGCTTACCTAGCGGGGGGTTACGCACAGATACGCAGTATTTT
.,TRBJ2-1,TRBV4-3,.,CASSQVGEQFF,TGCGCCAGCAGCCAAGTGGGCGAGCAGTTCTTC
.,TRBJ2-7,TRBV6-5,once,CASSYAPGEGHEQYF,TGTGCCAGCAGTTACGCGCCAGGGGAAGGCCACGAGCAGTACTTC
.,TRBJ2-7,TRBV28,.,CASSLLVADEQYF,TGTGCCAGCAGTTTATTGGTGGCAGACGAGCAGTACTTC
.,TRBJ2-7,TRBV21-1,.,CASIRRDREYYEQYF,TGTGCCAGCATACGCCGGGACAGGGAATACTACGAGCAGTACTTC
.,TRBJ2-2,TRBV6-6,.,CASRSGDSSGELFF,TGTGCCAGCAGGTCGGGTGACTCGAGCGGGGAGCTGTTTTTT
TRBD1,TRBJ1-4,TRBV5-5,medium-sized,CASSLATGGFSNEKLFF,TGTGCCAGCAGCTTGGCGACAGGGGGCTTCTCTAATGAAAAACTGTTTTTT
.,TRBJ2-2,TRBV2,.,CASSETGGTGELFF,TGTGCCAGCAGTGAAACGGGCGGCACCGGGGAGCTGTTTTTT
TRBD1,TRBJ1-5,TRBV2,.,CASSGTGTTGQPQHF,TGTGCCAGCAGTGGGACAGGGACTACGGGTCAGCCCCAGCATTTT
TRBD1,TRBJ1-2,TRBV10-3,many,CAIMGDRDLLYGYTF,TGTGCCATCATGGGGGACAGGGACCTTCTCTATGGCTACACCTTC
.,TRBJ2-2,TRBV5-4,few,CASSSRDGGQHTGELFF,TGTGCCAGCAGCTCCAGGGATGGGGGGCAACACACCGGGGAGCTGTTTTTT
.,TRBJ2-2,TRBV7-9,.,CASSLSTGAYTGELFF,TGTGCCAGCAGCTTATCCACCGGTGCGTACACCGGGGAGCTGTTTTTT
.,TRBJ1-1,TRBV29-1,few,CSVEDGGEVFF,TGCAGCGTTGAAGATGGGGGGGAGGTTTTCTTT
.,TRBJ2-7,TRBV4-1,.,CASSQGQVSYEQYF,TGCGCCAGCAGCCAAGGACAGGTCTCCTACGAGCAGTACTTC
.,TRBJ1-1,TRBV5-1,.,CASSTEVNTEAFF,TGCGCCAGCAGCACGGAGGTGAACACTGAAGCTTTCTTT